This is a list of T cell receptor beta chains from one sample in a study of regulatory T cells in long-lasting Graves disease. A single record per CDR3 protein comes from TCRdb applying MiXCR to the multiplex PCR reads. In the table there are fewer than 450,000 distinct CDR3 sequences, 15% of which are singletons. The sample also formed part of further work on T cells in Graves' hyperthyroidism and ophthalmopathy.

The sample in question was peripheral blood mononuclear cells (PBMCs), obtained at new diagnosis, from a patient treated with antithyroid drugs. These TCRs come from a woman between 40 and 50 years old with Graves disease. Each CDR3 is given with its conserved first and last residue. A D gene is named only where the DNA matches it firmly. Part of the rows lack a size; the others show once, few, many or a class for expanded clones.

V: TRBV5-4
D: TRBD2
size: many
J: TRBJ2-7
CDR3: CATAPGGRYEQYF
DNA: TGTGCCACCGCCCCGGGGGGACGCTACGAGCAGTACTTC

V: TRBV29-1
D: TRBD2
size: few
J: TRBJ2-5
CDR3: CSVDGTSGRGGETQYF
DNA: TGCAGCGTTGACGGGACTAGCGGGAGGGGTGGAGAGACCCAGTACTTC

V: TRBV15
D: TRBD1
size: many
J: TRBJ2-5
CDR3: CATSRDRVGTGDGETQYF
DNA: TGTGCCACCAGCAGAGATCGAGTCGGGACAGGGGATGGGGAGACCCAGTACTTC

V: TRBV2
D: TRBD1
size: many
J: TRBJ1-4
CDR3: CASRQGAGEKLFF
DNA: TGTGCCAGTCGACAGGGGGCGGGTGAAAAACTGTTTTTT

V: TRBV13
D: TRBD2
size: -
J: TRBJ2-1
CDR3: CAGSLGTSKYNEQFF
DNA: TGTGCCGGCAGCTTAGGGACTAGTAAATACAATGAGCAGTTCTTC

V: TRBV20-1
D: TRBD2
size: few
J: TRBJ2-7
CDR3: CSARGRPSGSVYEQYF
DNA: TGCAGTGCTAGAGGCAGGCCCAGCGGGAGTGTCTACGAGCAGTACTTC

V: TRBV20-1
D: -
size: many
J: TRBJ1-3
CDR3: CSARVRGANTIYF
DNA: TGCAGTGCTAGAGTCCGGGGGGCAAACACCATATATTTT

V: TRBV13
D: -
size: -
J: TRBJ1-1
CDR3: CASSLYDISDTEAFF
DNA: TGTGCCAGCAGCTTATATGACATATCAGACACTGAAGCTTTCTTT

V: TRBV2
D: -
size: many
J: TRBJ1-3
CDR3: CATSSSGSGNTIYF
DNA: TGTGCCACCTCATCTTCGGGTTCTGGAAACACCATATATTTT

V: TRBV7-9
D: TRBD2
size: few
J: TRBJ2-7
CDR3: CASSSSGIYEQYF
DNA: TGTGCCAGCAGCTCTAGCGGGATTTACGAGCAGTACTTC

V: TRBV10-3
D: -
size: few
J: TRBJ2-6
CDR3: CAISESSVAGANVLTF
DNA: TGTGCCATCAGTGAGTCCTCGGTTGCTGGGGCCAACGTCCTGACTTTC

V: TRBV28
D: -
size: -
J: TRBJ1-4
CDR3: CASTHNEKLFF
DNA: TGTGCCAGCACCCATAATGAAAAACTGTTTTTT

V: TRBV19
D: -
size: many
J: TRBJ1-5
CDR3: CASSKSLGGGGQPQHF
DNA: TGTGCCAGTAGCAAATCCCTAGGGGGGGGCGGTCAGCCCCAGCATTTT

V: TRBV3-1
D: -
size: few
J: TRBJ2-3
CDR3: CASSPGPGTQYF
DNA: TGTGCCAGCAGCCCGGGTCCCGGTACGCAGTATTTT

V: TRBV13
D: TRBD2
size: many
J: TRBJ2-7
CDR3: CASSPKTSGRGEQYF
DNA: TGTGCCAGCAGCCCCAAGACTAGCGGGAGGGGGGAGCAGTACTTC

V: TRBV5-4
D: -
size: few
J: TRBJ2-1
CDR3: CASSAVSEQFF
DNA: TGTGCCAGCAGCGCCGTGAGTGAGCAGTTCTTC

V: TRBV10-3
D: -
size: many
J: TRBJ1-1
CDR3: CAIRDARMNTEAFF
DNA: TGTGCCATCAGAGACGCCCGGATGAACACTGAAGCTTTCTTT

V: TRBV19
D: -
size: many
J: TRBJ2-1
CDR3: CASSIGRPDEQFF
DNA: TGTGCCAGTAGTATAGGGAGGCCCGATGAGCAGTTCTTC

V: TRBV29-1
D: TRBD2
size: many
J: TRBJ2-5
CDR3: CSVEDLVGRVAGETQYF
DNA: TGCAGCGTTGAAGATCTGGTCGGTAGAGTAGCGGGAGAGACCCAGTACTTC

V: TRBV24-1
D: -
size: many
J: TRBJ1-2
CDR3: CATGDNYGYTF
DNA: TGTGCCACCGGGGATAACTATGGCTACACCTTC

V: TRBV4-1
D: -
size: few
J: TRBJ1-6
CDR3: CASSLIAGSNSPLHF
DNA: TGCGCCAGCAGCTTAATTGCCGGGAGTAATTCACCCCTCCACTTT

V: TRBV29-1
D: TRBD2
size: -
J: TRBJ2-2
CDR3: CSVFMGLADTNTGELFF
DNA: TGCAGCGTTTTTATGGGACTAGCGGATACGAACACCGGGGAGCTGTTTTTT

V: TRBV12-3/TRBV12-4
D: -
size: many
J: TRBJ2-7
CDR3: CASSWGASVPYEQYF
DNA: TGTGCCAGCAGCTGGGGGGCCTCCGTCCCCTACGAGCAGTACTTC

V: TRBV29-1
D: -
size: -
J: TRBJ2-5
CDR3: CSVVGTPSWETQYF
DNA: TGCAGCGTTGTTGGTACCCCCAGTTGGGAGACCCAGTACTTC

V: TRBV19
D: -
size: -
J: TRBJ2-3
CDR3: CASSRRRGAGTDTQYF
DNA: TGTGCCAGTAGTCGCCGACGGGGGGCGGGCACAGATACGCAGTATTTT

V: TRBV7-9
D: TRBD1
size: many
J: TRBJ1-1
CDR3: CASSLEGTGPYGWSFMNTEAFF
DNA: TGTGCCAGCAGCTTAGAAGGGACAGGGCCCTATGGGTGGAGTTTCATGAACACTGAAGCTTTCTTT

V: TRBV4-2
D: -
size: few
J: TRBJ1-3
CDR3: CASSPWAGLSSGNTIYF
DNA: TGTGCCAGCAGCCCATGGGCGGGTCTGAGCTCTGGAAACACCATATATTTT

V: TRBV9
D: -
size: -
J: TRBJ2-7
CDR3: CAPTYEQYF
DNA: TGTGCCCCAACCTACGAGCAGTACTTC

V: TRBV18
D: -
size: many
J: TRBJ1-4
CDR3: CASSPAGGGEKLFF
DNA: TGTGCCAGCTCACCAGCAGGAGGGGGTGAAAAACTGTTTTTT

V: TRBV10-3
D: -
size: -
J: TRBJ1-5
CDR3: CAIRAGFGQPQHF
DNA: TGTGCCATCAGAGCTGGTTTTGGACAGCCCCAGCATTTT

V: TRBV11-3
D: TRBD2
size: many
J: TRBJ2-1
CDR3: CASSPTGLAGPRGNEQFF
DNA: TGTGCCAGCAGCCCGACCGGACTAGCGGGACCACGGGGTAATGAGCAGTTCTTC

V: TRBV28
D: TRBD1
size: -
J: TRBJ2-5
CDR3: CASRPIGTGGGRVKTQYF
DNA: TGTGCCAGCAGACCTATCGGGACAGGGGGAGGCCGGGTGAAGACCCAGTACTTC

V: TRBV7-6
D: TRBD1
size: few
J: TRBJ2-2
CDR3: CASSPMLGGLGTGELFF
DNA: TGTGCCAGCAGCCCTATGCTAGGGGGCCTCGGAACCGGGGAGCTGTTTTTT

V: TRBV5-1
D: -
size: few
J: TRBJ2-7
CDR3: CASSSNDGYEQYF
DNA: TGCGCCAGCAGCTCAAACGACGGATACGAGCAGTACTTC

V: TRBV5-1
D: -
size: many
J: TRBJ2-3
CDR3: CASSPDSPTDTQYF
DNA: TGCGCCAGCAGCCCGGACAGCCCCACAGATACGCAGTATTTT

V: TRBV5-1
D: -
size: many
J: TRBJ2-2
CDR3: CASSIGSAGTGELFF
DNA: TGCGCCAGCAGCATTGGATCGGCGGGCACCGGGGAGCTGTTTTTT

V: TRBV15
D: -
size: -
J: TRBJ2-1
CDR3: CATSPRAGQHNEQFF
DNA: TGTGCCACCAGCCCCCGGGCCGGACAACACAATGAGCAGTTCTTC

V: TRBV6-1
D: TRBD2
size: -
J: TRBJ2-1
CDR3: CASRPQGLAQRGAYNEQFF
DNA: TGTGCCAGCCGCCCCCAAGGACTAGCGCAACGGGGGGCCTACAATGAGCAGTTCTTC

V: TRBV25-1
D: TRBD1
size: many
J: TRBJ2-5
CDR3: CASSESRTGALGGETQYF
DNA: TGTGCCAGCAGTGAATCCCGGACAGGGGCCCTCGGCGGAGAGACCCAGTACTTC

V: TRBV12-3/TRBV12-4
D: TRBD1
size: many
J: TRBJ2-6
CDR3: CASSFQGATGANVLTF
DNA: TGTGCCAGCAGTTTCCAGGGGGCGACAGGGGCCAACGTCCTGACTTTC

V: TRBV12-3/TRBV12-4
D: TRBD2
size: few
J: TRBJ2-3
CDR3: CASSQHSRTSGRDTQYF
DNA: TGTGCCAGCAGCCAACATTCTAGGACTAGCGGGAGAGATACGCAGTATTTT

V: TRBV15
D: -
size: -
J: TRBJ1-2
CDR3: CATSSRPRADGYTF
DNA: TGTGCCACCAGCAGCCGGCCACGGGCGGATGGCTACACCTTC

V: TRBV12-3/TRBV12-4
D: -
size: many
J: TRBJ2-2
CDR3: CASSVAGELFF
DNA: TGTGCCAGCAGTGTCGCCGGGGAGCTGTTTTTT

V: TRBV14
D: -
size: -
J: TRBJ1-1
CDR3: CASSQVAGSAFF
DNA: TGTGCCAGCAGCCAAGTAGCTGGGTCTGCTTTCTTT

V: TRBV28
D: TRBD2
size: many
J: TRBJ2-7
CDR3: CASSSQLTGFSSGRTPYEQYF
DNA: TGTGCCAGCAGTTCTCAATTAACAGGGTTTTCAAGCGGGAGGACCCCCTACGAGCAGTACTTC

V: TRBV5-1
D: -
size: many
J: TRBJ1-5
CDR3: CASSLVAGEGQPQHF
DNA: TGCGCCAGCAGCTTGGTCGCAGGGGAAGGTCAGCCCCAGCATTTT

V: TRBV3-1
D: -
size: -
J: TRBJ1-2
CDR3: CASSPTPTGQNYGYTF
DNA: TGTGCCAGCAGCCCCACCCCGACCGGACAGAACTATGGCTACACCTTC

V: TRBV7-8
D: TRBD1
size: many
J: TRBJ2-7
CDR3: CASSSQQGTSYEQYF
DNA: TGTGCCAGCAGCTCGCAACAGGGGACCTCCTACGAGCAGTACTTC

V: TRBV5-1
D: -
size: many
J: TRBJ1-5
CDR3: CASSPGPSNQPQHF
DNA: TGCGCCAGCAGCCCTGGACCAAGCAATCAGCCCCAGCATTTT